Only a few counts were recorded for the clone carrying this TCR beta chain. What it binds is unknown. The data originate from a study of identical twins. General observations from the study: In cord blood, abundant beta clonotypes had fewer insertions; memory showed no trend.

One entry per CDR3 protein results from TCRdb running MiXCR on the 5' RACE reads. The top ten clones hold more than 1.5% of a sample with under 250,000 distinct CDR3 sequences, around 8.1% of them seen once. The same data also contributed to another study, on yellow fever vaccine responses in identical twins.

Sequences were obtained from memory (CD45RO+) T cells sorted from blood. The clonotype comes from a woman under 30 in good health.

The DNA for the CDR3 is TGCAGTGCCGGGGCCACGAACACTGAAGCTTTCTTT. Residues: CSAGATNTEAFF. The chain joins TRBV29-1 to TRBJ1-1; maybe TRBD1 (5 bases). There are 12 residues in the CDR3. Germline assignment: CDR1 SQVTM and CDR2 ANQGSEA.